A single sample gave rise to the 22 T cell receptor beta chains below, sequenced in a study of cytotoxic CD8 clonotypes in ibrutinib-treated CLL (dated by TCRdb to 2020 to 2022). What the time point label conveys for this sample: about eleven months on ibrutinib. The method was the immunoSEQ multiplex PCR assay. The table comes from immuneACCESS by way of TCRdb, which keeps in-frame sequences with V and J called. Part of the clones is missing from these tables; in studies checked, under half for an unresolved V gene and the rest for unknown reasons. The sample table records fewer than 85,000 clones; around 79% of these occur just once. The ten largest clones represent approximately 5% of the sample. This sample comprised PBMCs, obtained after 12 months of ibrutinib treatment. The receptors derive from a human donor with chronic lymphocytic leukemia.

This clone was counted between two and nine times. This chain joins TRBV9 and TRBJ2-3; D is ambiguous. Germline CDR1 reads SGDLS; CDR2 reads YYNGEE. This CDR3 has 14 residues. V lost 4 bases, J lost 3 bases, and 12 bases lay in between. The DNA for the CDR3 is TGTGCCAGCAGCACCCTTCAGGAGACAGATACGCAGTATTTT. This translates into CASSTLQETDTQYF.

This clone was recorded a few times. The rearrangement uses TRBV6-5 and TRBJ1-1; D is undetermined. V lost 2 bases and J 4 bases, leaving 8 bases between the germline ends. Germline CDR1 and CDR2: MNHEY and SVGAGI. The CDR3 extends over 13 amino acids. CDR3 residues: CASSYLPSTEAFF. Here the CDR3 DNA reads TGTGCCAGCAGTTACCTGCCCTCCACTGAAGCTTTCTTT.

The chain joins TRBV6-6 to TRBJ1-3, with D maybe TRBD1 (5 bases). This CDR3 spans 15 amino acids. Germline-derived CDR1 and CDR2 are MNHNY and SVGAGI (reference sequence). V was cut by 6 bases and J by 0 bases, with 12 bases left in between. CDR3 in DNA: TGTGCCAGCAGAGCTCAGGGTATCTCTGGAAACACCATATATTTT. Its protein is CASRAQGISGNTIYF.

The chain couples TRBV19 to TRBJ1-2, with 9 bases lining up with TRBD1. Germline values: CDR1 LNHDA, CDR2 SQIVND (reference sequence). V was pared by 4 bases and J by 5 bases, with 11 bases of the junction left unmatched. This CDR3 comprises 16 residues. The CDR3 DNA is TGTGCCAGTAGTAAGAACAGGGGGCGCGGCCTTTATGGCTACACCTTC. It is translated as CASSKNRGRGLYGYTF.

V is TRBV19 and J is TRBJ1-2; D perhaps matches TRBD1 (6 bases). Trimming left V 6 bases short and J 3 bases short, with 20 bases between. CDR1 LNHDA and CDR2 SQIVND come from the germline V gene (reference sequence). The CDR3 extends over 16 amino acids. CDR3 in amino acids: CASSQTGQKEYYGYTF. The DNA of the CDR3 is TGTGCCAGTAGCCAAACCGGACAGAAGGAGTACTATGGCTACACCTTC.

In this sample, this clone turned up many times. V gene TRBV30 combines with J gene TRBJ1-5; D perhaps matches TRBD1 (6 bases). This CDR3 is 13 amino acids long. V lost 2 bases and J 6 bases, leaving 11 bases between the germline ends. Germline values: CDR1 GTSNPN, CDR2 SVGIG (reference sequence). CDR3 residues: CAWSPGGPQPQHF. The CDR3 nucleotides read TGTGCCTGGAGTCCCGGGGGGCCTCAGCCCCAGCATTTT.

This clone came up once. The J gene is TRBJ1-3, the V gene TRBV18; D is unresolved. The CDR3 loop spans 17 amino acids. The V and J ends lost 0 bases and 3 bases respectively, with 15 bases between them. CDR1 is KGHSH and CDR2 is LQKENI in the germline V gene. Written as DNA, the CDR3 is TGTGCCAGCTCACCACCGGGGAGCCGAGGGATTGGAAACACCATATATTTT. It codes for CASSPPGSRGIGNTIYF.

CDR3 sequence (DNA): TGTGCCACCACCTACGGGGCGGCCAAAAACACACAGTACTTC. Amino acids: CATTYGAAKNTQYF. The chain links TRBV10-3 to TRBJ2-4; D may correspond to TRBD1 or TRBD2 (5 bases each). Trimming left V 10 bases short and J 13 bases short, with 26 bases between. CDR1 ENHRY and CDR2 SYGVKD come from the germline V gene. This CDR3 has 14 residues.

The rearrangement uses TRBV7-8 and TRBJ2-2; unclear D gene. The CDR3 is 16 amino acids. The V and J ends lost 1 base and 4 bases respectively, with 13 bases between them. Germline lookup yields CDR1 SGHVS and CDR2 FQNEAQ. For the CDR3, the DNA is TGTGCCAGCAGCTTAGGGGTGGCAGGAGTCACCGGGGAGCTGTTTTTT. Translation: CASSLGVAGVTGELFF.

There are many counts of this clone. V and J are TRBV2 and TRBJ2-7, with 9 bases matching TRBD1. Germline trimming cut 6 bases from V and 6 bases from J; bases unmatched to any gene: 12. CDR1 SNHLY and CDR2 FYNNEI come from the germline V gene. The CDR3 length is 15 residues. The CDR3 DNA reads TGTGCCAGCAGGAACAACAGGGGGCGGTTAGGCGAGCAGTACTTC. As protein: CASRNNRGRLGEQYF.

The rearrangement links TRBV6-1 to TRBJ2-7; 7 positions agree with TRBD1. Germline V gene sequence: CDR1 MNHNS, CDR2 SASEGT. J lost 2 bases, V lost 7 bases, and 5 bases had no gene match. The CDR3 is 13 residues long. The CDR3 here is CASIGTAPYEQYF. CDR3 sequence (DNA): TGTGCCAGCATCGGGACAGCCCCCTACGAGCAGTACTTC.

The chain recombines TRBV7-2 with TRBJ2-1, with 12 bases matching TRBD2. CDR1 is SGHTA and CDR2 is FQGNSA in the germline V gene. The J segment lost 6 bases and the V segment lost 4 bases, leaving 1 base of the junction unmatched. CDR3 size: 14 residues. The CDR3 DNA sequence: TGTGCCAGCAGCTCTAGCGGGGGGGCCAATGAGCAGTTCTTC. Its translation: CASSSSGGANEQFF.

This clone was detected only a few times. V and J are TRBV7-2 and TRBJ2-5; 7 nucleotides line up with TRBD2. Per germline, CDR1 SGHTA and CDR2 FQGNSA. This CDR3 has 14 residues. With 8 bases clipped from V and 2 bases from J, the junction kept 8 bases outside the gene matches. Written as DNA, the CDR3 is TGTGCCAGCGGGAATAGCGGGTGGCAAGAGACCCAGTACTTC. This encodes CASGNSGWQETQYF.

V and J are TRBV11-2 and TRBJ2-1, with 7 bases matching TRBD2. Germline CDR1 and CDR2: SGHAT and FQNNGV. V shed 5 bases and J 6 bases; nucleotides not matched to a gene: 4. This CDR3 has 13 amino acids. This CDR3 is CASSHGLVNEQFF. The CDR3 coding sequence is TGTGCCAGCAGCCACGGACTAGTCAATGAGCAGTTCTTC.

This clone was observed at least ten times. The J gene is TRBJ2-2, the V gene TRBV4-2; 7 positions agree with TRBD2. This CDR3 region has 17 residues. Per the germline V gene, CDR1 is LGHNA and CDR2 is YNFKEQ. The ends lost 0 bases at V and 4 bases at J; junction bases unmatched: 8. In nucleotides, the CDR3 is TGTGCCAGCAGCCAAGATTGGGCGGGAGCCCCCACCGGGGAGCTGTTTTTT. Amino acid sequence: CASSQDWAGAPTGELFF.

The chain has TRBV4-2 and TRBJ2-3; 8 bases match TRBD2. CDR1 LGHNA and CDR2 YNFKEQ come from the germline V gene. CDR3 length: 17 amino acids. Germline trimming cut 4 bases from V and 0 bases from J; bases unmatched to any gene: 9. For the CDR3, the DNA is TGTGCCAGCAGCCCTCGGGTAGCGGGGACTAGCACAGATACGCAGTATTTT. As protein: CASSPRVAGTSTDTQYF.

This clone was recorded a few times. This CDR3 is also generated by other DNA sequences in the sample. This CDR3 reads CASSLGNQPQHF. The DNA of the CDR3 is TGTGCCAGCAGCTTAGGGAATCAGCCCCAGCATTTT. This chain uses TRBV7-2 with TRBJ1-5, with D uncertain. The V gene lost 1 base and the J gene lost 4 bases, with 2 bases spanning the gap. The CDR3 loop spans 12 amino acids. CDR1 and CDR2 (germline): SGHTA, FQGNSA. The variable domain in full, with the rest retrieved from reference TRBV7-2 and TRBJ1-5, is GAGVSQSPSNKVTEKGKDVELRCDPISGHTALYWYRQSLGQGLEFLIYFQGNSAPDKSGLPSDRFSAERTGGSVSTLTIQRTQQEDSAVYLCASSLGNQPQHFGDGTRLSIL.

This rearrangement joins TRBV28 to TRBJ2-3; D may be TRBD1 or TRBD2 (5 bases each). Germline lookup yields CDR1 MDHEN and CDR2 SYDVKM. CDR3 length: 12 residues. V was cut by 3 bases and J by 10 bases, with 11 bases left in between. The CDR3: CASSLGTTAQYF. DNA for the CDR3: TGTGCCAGCAGTTTGGGGACGACTGCGCAGTATTTT.

The chain recombines TRBV6-6 with TRBJ1-3, with D unresolved. V lost 6 bases to trimming and J lost 2 bases, with 14 bases between them. This CDR3 spans 15 amino acids. Germline CDR1 is MNHNY and CDR2 is SVGAGI (reference sequence). The CDR3 sequence is CASSYQTPPGNTIYF. The CDR3 nucleotides read TGTGCCAGCAGCTACCAGACCCCCCCTGGAAACACCATATATTTT.

The V call is TRBV10-2, the J call TRBJ2-7; 7 nucleotides align to TRBD2. V dropped 10 bases and J dropped 4; count of bases not matched to a gene: 13. Per the germline V gene, CDR1 is WSHSY and CDR2 is SAAADI. The CDR3 has 14 amino acids. This CDR3 reads CATMGGVPWYEQYF. The CDR3 bases are TGCGCCACCATGGGGGGGGTCCCATGGTACGAGCAGTACTTC.

The chain links TRBV9 to TRBJ1-6, with TRBD1 matching 9 bases. CDR1 SGDLS and CDR2 YYNGEE come from the germline V gene. This CDR3 is 15 amino acids long. The J segment lost 9 bases and the V segment lost 3 bases, leaving 7 bases of the junction unmatched. The CDR3 coding sequence is TGTGCCAGCAGCGGCCGGGACAGGGCGAGTTCACCCCTCCACTTT. Its translation: CASSGRDRASSPLHF. Drawing the rest from reference TRBV9 and TRBJ1-6, the complete variable domain is DSGVTQTPKHLITATGQRVTLRCSPRSGDLSVYWYQQSLDQGLQFLIQYYNGEERAKGNILERFSAQQFPDLHSELNLSSLELGDSALYFCASSGRDRASSPLHFGNGTRLTVT.

This clone has only a few counts. The chain employs TRBV5-6 and TRBJ1-4; D is unclear. V was pared by 5 bases and J by 7 bases, with 12 bases between. The CDR3 contains 13 residues. CDR1 and CDR2 (germline): SGHDT, YYEEEE. For the CDR3, the DNA is TGTGCCAGCAGACGGCTAGGGAGTGAAAAACTGTTTTTT. Amino acids: CASRRLGSEKLFF. The variable domain in full, with the rest retrieved from reference TRBV5-6 and TRBJ1-4, is DAGVTQSPTHLIKTRGQQVTLRCSPKSGHDTVSWYQQALGQGPQFIFQYYEEEERQRGNFPDRFSGHQFPNYSSELNVNALLLGDSALYLCASRRLGSEKLFFGSGTQLSVL.